A single sample is the source of the 12 T cell receptor beta chains below, sequenced in a study of control samples from healthy donors and cancer patients. Produced via immunoSEQ multiplex PCR; TCRdb's table is partial and in-frame only. Found here are some 96,000 clones, approximately 95% of them singletons; the top ten hold approximately 8%. The sample was blood. The receptor set was obtained from a man between 18 and 35 years old in good health.

The rearrangement uses TRBV24-1 and TRBJ2-2; either TRBD1 or TRBD2 may fit D (5 bases each). V was shortened by 4 bases and J by 5 bases, with 16 bases between the two germline ends. The length of the CDR3 is 16 residues. Germline CDR1 reads KGHDR; CDR2 reads SFDVKD. The CDR3 spells CATSDPLRGGTGELFF. CDR3 sequence (DNA): TGTGCCACCAGTGACCCCTTGAGGGGTGGGACCGGGGAGCTGTTTTTT.

V usage is TRBV19 and J usage is TRBJ1-5; no definite D call. The CDR3 is 12 amino acids. V dropped 4 bases and J dropped 4 bases, with 5 bases sitting between them. Germline CDR1 is LNHDA and CDR2 is SQIVND (reference sequence). CDR3 DNA sequence: TGTGCCAGTAGTAGTACAAATCAGCCCCAGCATTTT. The encoded protein is CASSSTNQPQHF.

The rearrangement uses TRBV6-2 or TRBV6-3 and TRBJ2-1; D is ambiguous. The germline V and J ends were trimmed by 4 bases and 9 bases, with 13 bases remaining between them. The CDR3 runs to 13 residues. Germline values: CDR1 MNHEY, CDR2 SVGEGT. DNA for the CDR3: TGTGCCAGCAGTTTCCTGCCAACGGGTGAGCAGTTCTTC. Protein: CASSFLPTGEQFF.

The CDR3 is CASSLRDRGATNEKLFF. As DNA, the CDR3 is TGTGCCAGCAGTTTGCGGGACAGGGGCGCAACTAATGAAAAACTGTTTTTT. The chain is built from TRBV27 and TRBJ1-4; TRBD1 matches 10 bases. The CDR3 contains 17 residues. The germline gives CDR1 MNHEY, CDR2 SMNVEV (reference sequence). Trimming removed 3 bases from V and 0 bases from J; junction bases left unmatched: 4.

The chain is built from TRBV19 and TRBJ2-1, with 7 bases matching TRBD2. Germline CDR1 and CDR2: LNHDA and SQIVND (reference sequence). The CDR3 has 12 residues. The V gene end was trimmed by 1 base and the J gene end by 9 bases; junction bases not matched to a gene: 0. CDR3 in amino acids: CASSIGGGEQFF. The CDR3 DNA is TGTGCCAGTAGTATAGGGGGGGGTGAGCAGTTCTTC.

J is TRBJ1-5 and V is TRBV10-2, with TRBD1 as a possible D gene (5 bases). The V and J ends lost 3 bases and 4 bases respectively, with 10 bases between them. The length of the CDR3 is 14 residues. Per the germline V gene, CDR1 is WSHSY and CDR2 is SAAADI. The CDR3, as DNA: TGCGCCAGCAGTGAAGTTGGGGCAAATCAGCCCCAGCATTTT. It is translated as CASSEVGANQPQHF.

The gene calls are TRBV6-2 or TRBV6-3 and TRBJ2-7; D call uncertain. The length of the CDR3 is 13 residues. The germline V gene encodes CDR1 MNHEY and CDR2 SVGEGT. V was trimmed by 6 bases and J by 7 bases, leaving 16 bases between them. The CDR3 region has the DNA TGTGCCAGCAGCCCCATTGGTGACGAGGAGCAGTACTTC. This translates into CASSPIGDEEQYF.

The chain employs TRBV11-2 and TRBJ1-4; perhaps TRBD1 as D (5 bases). The CDR3 spans 14 residues. Per the germline V gene, CDR1 is SGHAT and CDR2 is FQNNGV. Trimming took off 3 bases at V and 7 bases at J, with 12 bases between the two ends. Here the CDR3 DNA reads TGTGCCAGCAGCTTCTCGACACAGGTTGAAAAACTGTTTTTT. Its translation is CASSFSTQVEKLFF.

This rearrangement joins TRBV27 to TRBJ1-1; D remains unclear. With 4 bases removed from V and 1 base from J, the gap between germline ends came to 19 bases. Germline V gene data show CDR1 as MNHEY and CDR2 as SMNVEV (reference sequence). The CDR3 consists of 17 residues. CDR3 residues: CASSSQTLSIKNTEAFF. CDR3 coding DNA: TGTGCCAGCAGTTCCCAAACACTTAGCATAAAGAACACTGAAGCTTTCTTT.

This chain joins TRBV7-8 and TRBJ1-3; the D is unclear. Trimming took 2 bases from V and 4 from J, leaving 12 bases between them. Germline CDR1 is SGHVS and CDR2 is FQNEAQ. The CDR3 sequence is 15 residues long. The CDR3 coding sequence is TGTGCCAGCAGCTTACAAGGGTTTGGGGGAAACACCATATATTTT. This translates into CASSLQGFGGNTIYF.

The chain uses TRBV7-8 and TRBJ2-7; D call uncertain. Germline V CDR1 and CDR2: SGHVS, FQNEAQ. V shed 1 base and J shed 3 bases, with 10 bases lying between them. The CDR3 consists of 14 residues. The CDR3 nucleotides are TGTGCCAGCAGCTTAGTCGGCCGCTACTACGAGCAGTACTTC. Its translation is CASSLVGRYYEQYF.

This sequence joins TRBV2 and TRBJ1-6; D is possibly TRBD1 (5 bases). V lost 6 bases to trimming and J lost 7 bases, with 19 bases between them. This CDR3 has 16 residues. Germline values: CDR1 SNHLY, CDR2 FYNNEI. CDR3 nucleotides: TGTGCCAGCAGCACCGAAAGGGGCGTTACAAATTCACCCCTCCACTTT. The encoded protein is CASSTERGVTNSPLHF.